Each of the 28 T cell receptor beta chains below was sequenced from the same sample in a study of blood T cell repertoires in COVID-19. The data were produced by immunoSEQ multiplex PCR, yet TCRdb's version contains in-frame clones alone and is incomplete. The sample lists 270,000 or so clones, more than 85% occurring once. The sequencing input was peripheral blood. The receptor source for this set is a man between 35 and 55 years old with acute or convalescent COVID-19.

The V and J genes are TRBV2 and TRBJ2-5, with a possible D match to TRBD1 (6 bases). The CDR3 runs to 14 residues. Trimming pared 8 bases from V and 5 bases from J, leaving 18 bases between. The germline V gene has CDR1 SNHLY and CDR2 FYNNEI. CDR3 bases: TGTGCCAGCGCGCTCAGGGGTACGTGGGAGACCCAGTACTTC. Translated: CASALRGTWETQYF.

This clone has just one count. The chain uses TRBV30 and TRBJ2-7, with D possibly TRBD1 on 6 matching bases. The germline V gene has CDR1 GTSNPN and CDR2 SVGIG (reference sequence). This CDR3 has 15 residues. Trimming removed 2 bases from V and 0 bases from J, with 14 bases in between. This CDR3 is CAWSQDSFSSYEQYF. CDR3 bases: TGTGCCTGGAGTCAGGACAGCTTTAGCTCCTACGAGCAGTACTTC.

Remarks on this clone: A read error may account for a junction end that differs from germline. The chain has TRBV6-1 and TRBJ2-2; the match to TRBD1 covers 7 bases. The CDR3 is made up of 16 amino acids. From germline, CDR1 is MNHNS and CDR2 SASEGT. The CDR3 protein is CASSEGTASNTGELFF. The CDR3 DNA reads TGTGCCAGCAGCGAAGGGACAGCCTCGAACACCGGGGAGCTGTTTTTT.

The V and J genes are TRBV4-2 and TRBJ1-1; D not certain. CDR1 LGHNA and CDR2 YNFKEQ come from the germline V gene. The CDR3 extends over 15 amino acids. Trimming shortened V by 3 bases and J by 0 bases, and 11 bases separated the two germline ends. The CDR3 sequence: CASSQGEGVNTEAFF. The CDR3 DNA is TGTGCCAGCAGCCAGGGAGAGGGAGTGAACACTGAAGCTTTCTTT.

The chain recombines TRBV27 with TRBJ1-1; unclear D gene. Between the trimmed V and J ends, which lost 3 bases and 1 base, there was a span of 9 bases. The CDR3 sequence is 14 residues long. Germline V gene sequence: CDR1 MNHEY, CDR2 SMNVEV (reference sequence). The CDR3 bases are TGTGCCAGCAGTTTCGGGAAAAGGAACACTGAAGCTTTCTTT. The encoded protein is CASSFGKRNTEAFF.

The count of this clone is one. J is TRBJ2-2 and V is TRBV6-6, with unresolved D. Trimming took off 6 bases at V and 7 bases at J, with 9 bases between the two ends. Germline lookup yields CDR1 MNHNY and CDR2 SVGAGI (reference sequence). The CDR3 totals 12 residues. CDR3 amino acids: CASRRPSGELFF. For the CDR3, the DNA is TGTGCCAGCAGACGCCCTAGCGGGGAGCTGTTTTTT.

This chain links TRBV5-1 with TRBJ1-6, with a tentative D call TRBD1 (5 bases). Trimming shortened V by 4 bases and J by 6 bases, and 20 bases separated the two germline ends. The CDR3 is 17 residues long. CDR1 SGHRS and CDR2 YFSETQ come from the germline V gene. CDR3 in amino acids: CASSRGSGGTFNSPLHF. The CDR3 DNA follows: TGCGCCAGCAGCCGAGGTTCCGGGGGAACATTTAATTCACCCCTCCACTTT.

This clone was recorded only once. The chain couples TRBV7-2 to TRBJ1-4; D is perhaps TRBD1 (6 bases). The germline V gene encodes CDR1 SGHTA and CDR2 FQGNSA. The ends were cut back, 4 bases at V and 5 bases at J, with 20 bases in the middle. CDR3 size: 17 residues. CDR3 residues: CASSSRRGGRTNEKLFF. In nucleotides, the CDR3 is TGTGCCAGCAGCTCACGGAGGGGGGGCAGAACAAATGAAAAACTGTTTTTT.

The DNA for the CDR3 is TGCAGTGCTAGTAAGGAGGGCCTCGAGCAGTACTTC. Its protein is CSASKEGLEQYF. The rearrangement uses TRBV20-1 and TRBJ2-7; TRBD2 might be the D (6 bases). The CDR3 length is 12 residues. Germline loops: CDR1 DFQATT, CDR2 SNEGSKA (reference sequence). Trimming cost V 3 bases and J 6 bases, with 12 bases left between them.

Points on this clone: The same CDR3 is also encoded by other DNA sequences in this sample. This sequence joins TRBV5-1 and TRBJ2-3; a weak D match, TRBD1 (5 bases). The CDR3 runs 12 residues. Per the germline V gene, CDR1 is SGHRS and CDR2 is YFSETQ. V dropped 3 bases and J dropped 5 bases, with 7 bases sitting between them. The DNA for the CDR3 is TGCGCCAGCAGCTCCCAGGGAGATACGCAGTATTTT. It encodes CASSSQGDTQYF.

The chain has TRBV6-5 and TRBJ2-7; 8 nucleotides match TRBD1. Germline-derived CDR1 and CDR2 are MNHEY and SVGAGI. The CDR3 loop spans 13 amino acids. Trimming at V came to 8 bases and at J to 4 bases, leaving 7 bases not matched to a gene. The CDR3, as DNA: TGTGCCAGCCGCGGGACAGGAGATTACGAGCAGTACTTC. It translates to CASRGTGDYEQYF.

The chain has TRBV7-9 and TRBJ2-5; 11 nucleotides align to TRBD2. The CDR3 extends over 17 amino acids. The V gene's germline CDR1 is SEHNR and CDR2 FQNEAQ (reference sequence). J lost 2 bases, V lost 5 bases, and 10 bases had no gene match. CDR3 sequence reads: CASSLYRVAGGQETQYF. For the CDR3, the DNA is TGTGCCAGCAGCCTCTATCGAGTAGCGGGGGGGCAAGAGACCCAGTACTTC. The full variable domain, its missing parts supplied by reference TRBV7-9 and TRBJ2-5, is DTGVSQNPRHKITKRGQNVTFRCDPISEHNRLYWYRQTLGQGPEFLTYFQNEAQLEKSRLLSDRFSAERPKGSFSTLEIQRTEQGDSAMYLCASSLYRVAGGQETQYFGPGTRLLVL.

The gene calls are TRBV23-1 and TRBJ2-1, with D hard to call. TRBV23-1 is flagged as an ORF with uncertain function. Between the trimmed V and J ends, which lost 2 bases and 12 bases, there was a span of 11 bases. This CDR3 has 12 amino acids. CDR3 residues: CASSQVGTGQFF. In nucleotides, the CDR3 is TGCGCCAGCAGTCAAGTGGGTACGGGGCAGTTCTTC.

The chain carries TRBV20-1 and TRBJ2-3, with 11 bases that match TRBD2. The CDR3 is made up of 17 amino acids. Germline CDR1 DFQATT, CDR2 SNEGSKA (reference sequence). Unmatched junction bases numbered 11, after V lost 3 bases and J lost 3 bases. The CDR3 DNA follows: TGCAGTGCTAGTATTAGGCTAGCGGGGGGCGTGACAGATACGCAGTATTTT. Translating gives CSASIRLAGGVTDTQYF.

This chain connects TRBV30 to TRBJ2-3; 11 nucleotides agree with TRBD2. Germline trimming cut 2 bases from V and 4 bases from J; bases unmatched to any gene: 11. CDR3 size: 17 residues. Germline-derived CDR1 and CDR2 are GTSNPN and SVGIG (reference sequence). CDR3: CAWSRMGLAGGADTQYF. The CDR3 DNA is TGTGCCTGGAGTCGAATGGGGCTAGCGGGGGGCGCAGATACGCAGTATTTT.

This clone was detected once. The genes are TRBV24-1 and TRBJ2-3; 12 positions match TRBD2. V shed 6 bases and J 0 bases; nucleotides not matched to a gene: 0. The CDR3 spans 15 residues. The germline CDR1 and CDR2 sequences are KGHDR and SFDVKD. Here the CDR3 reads CATSLAGGSTDTQYF. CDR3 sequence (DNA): TGTGCCACCAGTCTAGCGGGGGGGAGCACAGATACGCAGTATTTT.

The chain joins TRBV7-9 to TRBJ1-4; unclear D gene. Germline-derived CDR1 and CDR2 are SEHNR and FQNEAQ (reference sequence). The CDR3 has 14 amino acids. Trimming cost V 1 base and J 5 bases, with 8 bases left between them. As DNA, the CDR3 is TGTGCCAGCAGCTTAGGTCTGTTGAATGAAAAACTGTTTTTT. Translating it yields CASSLGLLNEKLFF.

The CDR3 DNA sequence: TGTGCCAGCAGCAATGGGGGCTTGGGCAATCAGCCCCAGCATTTT. This encodes CASSNGGLGNQPQHF. The J gene is TRBJ1-5, the V gene TRBV28; the D gene is possibly TRBD1 (6 bases). Trimming removed 6 bases from V and 2 bases from J, with 14 bases in between. The CDR3 has 15 amino acids. The germline V gene encodes CDR1 MDHEN and CDR2 SYDVKM.

The DNA of the CDR3 is TGTGCCAGCAGCGTAGCCCAGGGGGGCGCAGATACGCAGTATTTT. Translating it yields CASSVAQGGADTQYF. This chain joins TRBV9 and TRBJ2-3, with D possibly being TRBD1 (7 bases). Trimming took 0 bases from V and 4 from J, leaving 12 bases between them. CDR3 length: 15 amino acids. CDR1 and CDR2 (germline): SGDLS, YYNGEE.

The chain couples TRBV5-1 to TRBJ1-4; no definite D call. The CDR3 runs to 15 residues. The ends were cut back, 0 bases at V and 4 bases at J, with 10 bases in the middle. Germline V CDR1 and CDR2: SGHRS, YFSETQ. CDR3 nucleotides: TGCGCCAGCAGCTTGGGTGGCAGAAGTAATGAAAAACTGTTTTTT. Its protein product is CASSLGGRSNEKLFF. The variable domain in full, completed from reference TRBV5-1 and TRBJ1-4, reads KAGVTQTPRYLIKTRGQQVTLSCSPISGHRSVSWYQQTPGQGLQFLFEYFSETQRNKGNFPGRFSGRQFSNSRSEMNVSTLELGDSALYLCASSLGGRSNEKLFFGSGTQLSVL.

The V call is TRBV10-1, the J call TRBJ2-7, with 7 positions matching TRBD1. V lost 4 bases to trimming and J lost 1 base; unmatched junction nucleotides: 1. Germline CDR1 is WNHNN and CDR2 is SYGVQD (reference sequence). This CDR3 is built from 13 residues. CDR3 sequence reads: CASSGQGSYEQYF. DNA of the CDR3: TGCGCCAGCAGTGGACAGGGTTCCTACGAGCAGTACTTC.

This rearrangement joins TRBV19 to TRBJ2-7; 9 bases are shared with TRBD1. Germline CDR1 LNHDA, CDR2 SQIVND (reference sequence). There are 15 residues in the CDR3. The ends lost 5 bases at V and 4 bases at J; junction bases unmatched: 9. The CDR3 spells CASSEIQGARYEQYF. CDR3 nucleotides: TGTGCCAGTAGTGAAATACAGGGGGCGCGGTACGAGCAGTACTTC.

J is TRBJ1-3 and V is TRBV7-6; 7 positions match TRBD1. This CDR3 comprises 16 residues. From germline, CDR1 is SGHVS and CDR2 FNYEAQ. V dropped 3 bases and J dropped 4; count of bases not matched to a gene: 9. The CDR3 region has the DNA TGTGCCAGCAGCTTGGACACAGGGGCCGTCGGAAACACCATATATTTT. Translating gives CASSLDTGAVGNTIYF. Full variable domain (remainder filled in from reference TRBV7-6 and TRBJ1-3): GAGVSQSPRYKVTKRGQDVALRCDPISGHVSLYWYRQALGQGPEFLTYFNYEAQQDKSGLPNDRFSAERPEGSISTLTIQRTEQRDSAMYRCASSLDTGAVGNTIYFGEGSWLTVV.

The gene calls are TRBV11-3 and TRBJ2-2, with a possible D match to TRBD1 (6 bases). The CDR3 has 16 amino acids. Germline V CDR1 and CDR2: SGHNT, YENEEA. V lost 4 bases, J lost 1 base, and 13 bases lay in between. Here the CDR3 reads CASSSSVGQNTGELFF. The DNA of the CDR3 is TGTGCCAGCAGCTCCTCCGTGGGACAGAACACCGGGGAGCTGTTTTTT.

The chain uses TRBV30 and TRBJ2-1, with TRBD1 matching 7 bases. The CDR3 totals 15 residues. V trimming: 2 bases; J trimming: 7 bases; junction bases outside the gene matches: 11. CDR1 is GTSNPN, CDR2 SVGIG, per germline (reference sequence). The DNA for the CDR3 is TGTGCCTGGAGTAGGGCGCCAGGGGGACGGAATGAGCAGTTCTTC. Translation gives CAWSRAPGGRNEQFF.

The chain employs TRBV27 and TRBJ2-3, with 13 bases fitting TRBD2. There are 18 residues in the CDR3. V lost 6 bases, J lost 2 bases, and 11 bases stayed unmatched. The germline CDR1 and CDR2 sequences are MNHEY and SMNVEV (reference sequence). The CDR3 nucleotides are TGTGCCAGCAGAGGACTAGCGGGGGAACCTACTAACACAGATACGCAGTATTTT. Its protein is CASRGLAGEPTNTDTQYF.

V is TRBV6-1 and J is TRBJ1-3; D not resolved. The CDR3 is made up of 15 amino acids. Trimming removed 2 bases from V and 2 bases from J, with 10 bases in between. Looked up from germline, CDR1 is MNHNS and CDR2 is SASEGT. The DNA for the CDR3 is TGTGCCAGCAGTGAACAGGTATACGCTGGAAACACCATATATTTT. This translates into CASSEQVYAGNTIYF.

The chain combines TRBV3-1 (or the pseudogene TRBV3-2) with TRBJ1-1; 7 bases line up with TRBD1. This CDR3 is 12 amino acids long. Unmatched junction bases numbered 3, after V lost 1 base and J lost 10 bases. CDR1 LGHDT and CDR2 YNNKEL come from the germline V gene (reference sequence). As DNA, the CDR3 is TGTGCCAGCAGCCAAGGACAGGGTTTAGCTTTCTTT. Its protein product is CASSQGQGLAFF.